Relative to its sample, the clone carrying this T cell receptor beta chain is medium-sized. The record originates from a study of metastatic and nonmetastatic thyroid tumors. The authors' processing: A classifier of distant metastasis in papillary thyroid cancer was built from CDR3 differences (across clinicopathological groups). MiXCR reprocessed the PCR reads for TCRdb. TCRdb's processing, not the authors' own work, is the source of the V and J calls. Altogether 30,000 to 45,000 clones are present, roughly 28% being singletons, with the ten largest covering 9.5% to 13%. Every patient was untreated before thyroid surgery. The J segment lost 4 bases and the V segment lost 0 bases, leaving 1 base of the junction unmatched. This CDR3 has 15 amino acids. CDR1 MNHNS and CDR2 SASEGT come from the germline V gene.

This clonotype was sampled from a male donor with papillary thyroid cancer or a benign thyroid nodule (not recorded which). Some clones in this sample may be carry-over from other donors' samples. V gene TRBV6-1 combines with J gene TRBJ2-3; 10 positions match TRBD2. Sequenced sample: blood. This CDR3 reads CASSEAAGGPDTQYF. The CDR3, as DNA: TGTGCCAGCAGTGAAGCAGCGGGAGGGCCAGATACGCAGTATTTT.